Sequencing of this TCR beta chain was carried out in a study of cytomegalovirus exposure and HLA in healthy donors (dated by TCRdb to the late 2010s). Background on the whole study: The 670 or so repertoires of the first cohort and the 110 or so validation repertoires were produced on the same platform, according to a later analysis. The study was designed to test whether signatures of past pathogen exposure could be identified by cataloging public T cell receptors. Besides the first cohort of roughly 660 subjects, a separate validation cohort made up of roughly 120 different subjects was used. High-throughput TCR immunosequencing, statistical association of individual TCRs with disease status, and machine learning were combined to predict cytomegalovirus infection status. Results and caveats for the whole study, not just this receptor: All 120 or so repertoires were used to score co-occurrence in the validation cohort in a later analysis, because that analysis had no HLA typing for the cohort. The classifier was reported to diagnose cytomegalovirus status with high specificity and sensitivity in both the original cohort and the validation cohort. It was suggested by the authors that the approach could potentially be generalized to other disease states and immunological phenotypes. A few of the identified cytomegalovirus-associated TCR beta chains were confirmed in vitro to be specific for cytomegalovirus antigens. The study listed 150 to 200 TCR beta chains as associated with cytomegalovirus. While some public TCRs were present in many individuals, most TCR sequences turned up only very rarely across donors. A later analysis found that TCRs clustered in the first cohort also tended to co-occur in the 120 validation repertoires, with roughly 95% of cluster scores above 0.

Turning to this clone: The target of this receptor is not known. Base qualities are not recorded, but no much larger clone differs from it by a single base.

The CDR3 sequence holds 12 residues, the cysteine and phenylalanine included. The entry retains the CDR3 DNA only, 36 bases that are in frame from base 1. Taken from the germline V gene (reference sequence), the CDR1 and CDR2 loops are GTSNPN and SVGIG. Deletion took 3 bases off V and 2 bases off J, with a span of 8 bases between the germline ends. The donors were included in the validation cohort of approximately 120 subjects, a group kept apart from the roughly 700-subject first cohort. Receptor libraries were prepared by the immunoSEQ multiplex PCR assay. On the study's bioinformatics: A statistical classification framework was developed to diagnose cytomegalovirus status using the catalog of TCR beta chain sequences. Sourced from immuneACCESS, this table was stored by TCRdb with only in-frame sequences that have V and J called. A share of the clones is absent; for the studies checked, an unresolved V gene accounts for under half, and the remainder has no known explanation. V and J calls and clone size follow that table, whereas D and trimming were derived from the DNA. This sample is represented by over 250,000 clones; 87% of them were singletons. The ten biggest clones cover approximately 1.1% of the sample.

Material for sequencing was PBMCs. The V gene is TRBV30 and the J gene is TRBJ2-7, with the identity of the D gene unclear. This TCR was recovered from a woman in her twenties or thirties in good health and CMV-seropositive. The CDR3 region reads CAWSDLPYEQYF. The bases read TGTGCCTGGAGCGACCTCCCCTACGAGCAGTACTTC.